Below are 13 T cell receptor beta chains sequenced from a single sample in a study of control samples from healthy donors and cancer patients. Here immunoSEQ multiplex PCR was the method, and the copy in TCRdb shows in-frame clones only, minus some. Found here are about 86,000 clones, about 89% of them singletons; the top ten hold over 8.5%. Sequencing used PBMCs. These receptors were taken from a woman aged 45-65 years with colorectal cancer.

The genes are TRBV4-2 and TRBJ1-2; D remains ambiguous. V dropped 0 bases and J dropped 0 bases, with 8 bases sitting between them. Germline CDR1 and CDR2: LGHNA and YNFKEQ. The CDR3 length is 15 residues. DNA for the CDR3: TGTGCCAGCAGCCAAGATTCGGTAGCTAACTATGGCTACACCTTC. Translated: CASSQDSVANYGYTF.

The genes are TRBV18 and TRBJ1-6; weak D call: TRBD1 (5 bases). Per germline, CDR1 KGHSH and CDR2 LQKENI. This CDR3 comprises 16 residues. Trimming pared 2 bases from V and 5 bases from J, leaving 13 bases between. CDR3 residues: CASSPWAGNDNSPLHF. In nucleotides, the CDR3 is TGTGCCAGCTCACCATGGGCAGGGAACGATAATTCACCCCTCCACTTT.

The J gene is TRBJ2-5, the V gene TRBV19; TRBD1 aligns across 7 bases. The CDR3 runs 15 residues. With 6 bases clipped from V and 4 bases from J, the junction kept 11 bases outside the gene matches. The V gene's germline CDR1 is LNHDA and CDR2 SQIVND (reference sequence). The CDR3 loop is CASSTTDRLRETQYF. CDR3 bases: TGTGCCAGTAGCACCACGGACAGGTTGCGAGAGACCCAGTACTTC.

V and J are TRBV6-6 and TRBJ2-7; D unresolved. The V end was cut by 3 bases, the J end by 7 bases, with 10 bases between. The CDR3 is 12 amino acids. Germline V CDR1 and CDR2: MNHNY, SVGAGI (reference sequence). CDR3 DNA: TGTGCCAGCAGTTATGACAACTGGGAGCAGTACGTC. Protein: CASSYDNWEQYV.

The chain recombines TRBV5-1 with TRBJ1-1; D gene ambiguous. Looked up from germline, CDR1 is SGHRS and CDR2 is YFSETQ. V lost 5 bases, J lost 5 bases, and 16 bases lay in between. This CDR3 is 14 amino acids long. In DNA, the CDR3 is TGCGCCAGCAGAATGGGAGGCCCGAATACTGAAGCTTTCTTT. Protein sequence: CASRMGGPNTEAFF.

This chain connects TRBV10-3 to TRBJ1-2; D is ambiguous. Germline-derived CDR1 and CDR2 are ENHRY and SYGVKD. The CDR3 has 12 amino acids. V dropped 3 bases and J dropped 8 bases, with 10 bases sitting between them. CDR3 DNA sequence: TGTGCCATCAGTGATCTCGGGAACGGCTACACCTTC. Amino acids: CAISDLGNGYTF.

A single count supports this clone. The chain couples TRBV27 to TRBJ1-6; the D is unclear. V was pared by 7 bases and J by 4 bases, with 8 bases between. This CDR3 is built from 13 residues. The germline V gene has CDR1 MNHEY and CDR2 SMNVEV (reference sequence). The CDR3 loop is CASMNTYNSPLHF. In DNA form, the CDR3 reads TGTGCCAGCATGAACACTTATAATTCACCCCTCCACTTT.

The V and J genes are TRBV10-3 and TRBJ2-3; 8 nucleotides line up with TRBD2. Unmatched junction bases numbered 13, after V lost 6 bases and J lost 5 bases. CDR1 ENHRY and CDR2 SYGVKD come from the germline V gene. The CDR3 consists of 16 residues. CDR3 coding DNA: TGTGCCATCAGCCTGGAGGGTAGCGGGGAGGTAGATACGCAGTATTTT. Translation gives CAISLEGSGEVDTQYF.

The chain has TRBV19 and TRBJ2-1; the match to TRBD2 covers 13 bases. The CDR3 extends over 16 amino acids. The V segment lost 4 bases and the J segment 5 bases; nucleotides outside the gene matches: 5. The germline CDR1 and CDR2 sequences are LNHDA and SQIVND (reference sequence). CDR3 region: CASSRGLAGPNNEQFF. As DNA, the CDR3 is TGTGCCAGTAGTAGGGGACTAGCGGGACCGAACAATGAGCAGTTCTTC.

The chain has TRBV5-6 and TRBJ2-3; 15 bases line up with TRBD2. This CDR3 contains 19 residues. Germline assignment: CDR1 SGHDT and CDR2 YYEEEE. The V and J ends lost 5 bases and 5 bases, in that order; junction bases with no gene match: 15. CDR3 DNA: TGTGCCAGCAGTGCAGGGACTAGCGGGGGGTTCCTGAATGGAGATACGCAGTATTTT. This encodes CASSAGTSGGFLNGDTQYF.

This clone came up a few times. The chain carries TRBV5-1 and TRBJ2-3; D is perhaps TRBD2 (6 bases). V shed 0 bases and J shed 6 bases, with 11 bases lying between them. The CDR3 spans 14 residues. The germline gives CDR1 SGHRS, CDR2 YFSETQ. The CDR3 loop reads CASSLVGEVDTQYF. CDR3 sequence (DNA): TGCGCCAGCAGCTTGGTTGGGGAGGTGGATACGCAGTATTTT. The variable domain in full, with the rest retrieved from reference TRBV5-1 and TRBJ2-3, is KAGVTQTPRYLIKTRGQQVTLSCSPISGHRSVSWYQQTPGQGLQFLFEYFSETQRNKGNFPGRFSGRQFSNSRSEMNVSTLELGDSALYLCASSLVGEVDTQYFGPGTRLTVL.

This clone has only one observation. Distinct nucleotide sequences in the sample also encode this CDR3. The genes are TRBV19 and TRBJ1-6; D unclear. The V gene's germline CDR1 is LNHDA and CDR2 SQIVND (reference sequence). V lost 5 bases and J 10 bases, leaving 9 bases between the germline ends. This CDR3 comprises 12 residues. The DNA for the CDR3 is TGTGCCAGTAGTCCTCCGGGGTCACCCCTCCACTTT. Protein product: CASSPPGSPLHF.

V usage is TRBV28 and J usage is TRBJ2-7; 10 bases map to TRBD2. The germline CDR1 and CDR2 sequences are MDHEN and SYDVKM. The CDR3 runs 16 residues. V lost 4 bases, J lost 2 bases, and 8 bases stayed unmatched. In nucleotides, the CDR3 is TGTGCCAGCAGTTCCTTAATAGCGGGGGGAGCCTACGAGCAGTACGTC. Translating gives CASSSLIAGGAYEQYV.